The sample holds one count of the clone carrying this TCR beta chain. The data derive from a study of blood T cell repertoires in COVID-19. Overall study: Sample material is recorded as cDNA or gDNA derived from T cells, B-cell-depleted T cells, or PBMCs.

Authors' data handling: Cell counts per sample came from amplifying reference gene primers. The repertoire was sequenced with immunoSEQ multiplex PCR; TCRdb's copy has only in-frame clones and lacks some. V and J calls and clone size are those listed in that table; D and trimming were worked out from the DNA. The repertoire holds about 88,000 clones, with roughly nine tenths as singletons. This CDR3 region has 19 residues. V trimming: 0 bases; J trimming: 2 bases; junction bases outside the gene matches: 10. Sequences were obtained from peripheral blood. The V and J genes are TRBV5-3 and TRBJ2-2, with 10 bases aligning to TRBD2. TRBV5-3 is an open reading frame, and its role is uncertain. The origin of this receptor is a woman of 80 years or more with active COVID-19. The CDR3 reads CARSLAGLAGDRNTGELFF. Here the CDR3 DNA reads TGTGCCAGAAGCTTGGCCGGGCTAGCGGGAGATCGAAACACCGGGGAGCTGTTTTTT.